The rows below give T cell receptor beta chains drawn from one sample of a study of T cell responses to AZD1222 COVID-19 vaccine. Assay: immunoSEQ multiplex PCR; the TCRdb copy retains only in-frame clones and omits some. This sample carries 140,000 to 150,000 clones, about 90% of them seen once, and the ten largest clones take about 4%. The specimen was peripheral blood, collected 28 days after the second AZD1222 dose. Receptor source: an adult who received the AZD1222 COVID-19 vaccine. Both conserved end residues are part of each CDR3. D genes are given only for firm matches. For some rows the clone size is stated as once, few or many, or as a class when expanded; others skip it.

D,length,J,size,V,DNA,CDR3
.,13,TRBJ1-5,.,TRBV30,TGTGCCTGGAGATCCAGTGGGGGTCAGCCCCAGCATTTT,CAWRSSGGQPQHF
TRBD1,16,TRBJ1-5,few,TRBV2,TGTGCCAGCACACCAGACAGGGTTGGTAGCAATCAGCCCCAGCATTTT,CASTPDRVGSNQPQHF
TRBD1,17,TRBJ1-2,.,TRBV7-8,TGTGCCAGCAGCTCCCTGGGACAGATACCCTCCTCCGATGGCTACACCTTC,CASSSLGQIPSSDGYTF
.,14,TRBJ2-5,.,TRBV4-1,TGCGCCAGCAGCCAAGCTGGGTTCCTCGAGACCCAGTACTTC,CASSQAGFLETQYF
TRBD1,13,TRBJ1-2,.,TRBV5-4,TGTGCCAGCAGCACCGGGACAGGAAAAGGGTACACCTTC,CASSTGTGKGYTF
.,17,TRBJ2-1,.,TRBV11-3,TGTGCCAGCACCCATATGAGGTCGGGGAACTCCTACAATGAGCAGTTCTTC,CASTHMRSGNSYNEQFF
TRBD2,16,TRBJ2-2,.,TRBV7-2,TGTGCCGTAAGACTAGCGGGGACCGGCCTTGGCGGGGAGCTGTTTTTT,CAVRLAGTGLGGELFF
.,16,TRBJ2-1,.,TRBV11-3,TGTGCCAGCAGCCAACTTAACTGGAGCTCCTACAATGAGCAGTTCTTC,CASSQLNWSSYNEQFF
TRBD1,21,TRBJ1-6,once,TRBV18,TGTGCCAGCTCACCCCCCTTCTCTGGACAGGGGGCGCAGGGTTATAATTCACCCCTCCACTTT,CASSPPFSGQGAQGYNSPLHF
.,17,TRBJ1-6,.,TRBV10-3,TGTGCCATCAGTGAACCGGGACACTCTATCAGTCATTCACCCCTCCACTTT,CAISEPGHSISHSPLHF
.,16,TRBJ2-5,.,TRBV7-7,TGTGCCAGCAGCACTTCGATGGGGCGCCTCCTGGAGACCCAGTACTTC,CASSTSMGRLLETQYF
.,17,TRBJ2-5,.,TRBV19,TGTGCCAGTAGTATTGGGGGCCGGGGCGCGTACCAAGAGACCCAGTACTTC,CASSIGGRGAYQETQYF
.,14,TRBJ2-5,once,TRBV30,TGTGCCTGGAGTGTAACCGGACCTCAAGAGACCCAGTACTTC,CAWSVTGPQETQYF
.,14,TRBJ1-3,.,TRBV4-1,TGCGCCAGCAGCCAAGATGCAGGGAGAAACACCATATATTTT,CASSQDAGRNTIYF
.,14,TRBJ2-7,.,TRBV5-4,TGTGCCAGCAGCTTGGACAGAGGCGCCTACGAGCAGTACTTC,CASSLDRGAYEQYF
.,12,TRBJ1-2,.,TRBV6-5,TGTGCCAGCATCGGGGAAGACTATGGCTACACCTTC,CASIGEDYGYTF
.,15,TRBJ2-3,.,TRBV5-4,TGTGCCAGCAGCTTGTGGGGTTCACTCACAGATACGCAGTATTTT,CASSLWGSLTDTQYF
TRBD2,16,TRBJ2-1,.,TRBV10-3,TGTGCCACCAATGACCCCTCTAGCGGGCACTACAATGAGCAGTTCTTC,CATNDPSSGHYNEQFF
.,15,TRBJ1-1,.,TRBV5-1,TGCGCCAGCAGCTTTGTCTACAGAATGAACACTGAAGCTTTCTTT,CASSFVYRMNTEAFF
TRBD1,14,TRBJ1-5,.,TRBV6-6,TGTGCCAGCAGCTGGACAGGTAACAATCAGCCCCAGCATTTT,CASSWTGNNQPQHF
TRBD2,19,TRBJ2-3,.,TRBV7-6,TGTGCCAGCAGCTTTGGACTAGCGGGGGCGACCCGAGACACAGATACGCAGTATTTT,CASSFGLAGATRDTDTQYF
.,13,TRBJ2-2,.,TRBV9,TGTGCCAGCAGCGCGACAGTAACCGGGGAGCTGTTTTTT,CASSATVTGELFF
.,14,TRBJ1-3,.,TRBV9,TGTGCCAGCAAGGCCGCCGGCGGCGGAAACACCATATATTTT,CASKAAGGGNTIYF
.,13,TRBJ2-1,.,TRBV19,TGTGCCAGTAGTCCCCCACCCTACAATGAGCAGTTCTTC,CASSPPPYNEQFF
.,15,TRBJ1-1,.,TRBV5-6,TGTGCCAGCAGCTTTCCGGACAGCCTGAACACTGAAGCTTTCTTT,CASSFPDSLNTEAFF
.,16,TRBJ1-4,.,TRBV5-6,TGTGCCAGCAGCTTGGATACAGAGGCAACTAATGAAAAACTGTTTTTT,CASSLDTEATNEKLFF
.,12,TRBJ2-1,.,TRBV29-1,TGCAGCGTACCCCGAGGGGCGGCGGAGCAGTTCTTC,CSVPRGAAEQFF
.,17,TRBJ1-5,.,TRBV3-1/TRBV3-2,TGTGCCAGCAGCCAAACCCTGGACAACACCCGCAATCAGCCCCAGCATTTT,CASSQTLDNTRNQPQHF
TRBD1,13,TRBJ1-2,.,TRBV4-3,TGCGCCAGCAGCCAGACAGGGGAAGGTGGCTACACCTTC,CASSQTGEGGYTF
.,17,TRBJ2-7,.,TRBV27,TGTGCCAGCAGTCACACGGGATGGGATTCGGCGCGCCCAGAGCAGTACTTC,CASSHTGWDSARPEQYF
TRBD1,13,TRBJ1-2,.,TRBV3-1/TRBV3-2,TGTGCCAGCAGCCCAATTCAGGGGGAGGGCTACACCTTC,CASSPIQGEGYTF
.,12,TRBJ2-7,.,TRBV6-5,TGTGCCAGCACCCTGATCCAGAACGAGCAGTACTTC,CASTLIQNEQYF
.,11,TRBJ2-7,.,TRBV30,TGTGCCTGGAGTGGGAAGGGTCCTACCCACTTC,CAWSGKGPTHF
.,15,TRBJ2-2,.,TRBV18,TGTGCCAGCTCCTCCATCCAGGGGTACACCGGGGAGCTGTTTTTT,CASSSIQGYTGELFF
.,16,TRBJ2-5,.,TRBV4-1,TGCGCCAGCAGCCCTCAGTGGGCAGGGGATCCGGAGACCCAGTACTTC,CASSPQWAGDPETQYF
TRBD1,14,TRBJ1-2,.,TRBV5-6,TGTGCCAGCAGCCCGGGACAGGGTTTCTATGGCTACACCTTC,CASSPGQGFYGYTF
.,15,TRBJ2-2,.,TRBV6-5,TGTGCCAGCAGTAGATCTAGCGTAAACACCGGGGAGCTGTTTTTT,CASSRSSVNTGELFF
.,15,TRBJ1-2,.,TRBV19,TGTGCCAGTACCTCTGGGAGGGGGGGGAACTATGGCTACACCTTC,CASTSGRGGNYGYTF
TRBD1,13,TRBJ2-3,.,TRBV29-1,TGCAGCGTCGAGACAGGGGGCACAGATACGCAGTATTTT,CSVETGGTDTQYF
TRBD1,15,TRBJ1-6,.,TRBV18,TGTGCCAGCTCAGAAGCACAGGGGTCAGGTTCACCCCTCCACTTT,CASSEAQGSGSPLHF